This TCR beta chain derives from a study of CD4 T cells in relation to SARS-CoV-2 and coronaviruses. As for the study in general: Shared crossreactive spike epitopes were mapped to their HLA restriction. Study-level results: In approximately 70% of donors, memory CD4+ clonotypes crossrecognized SARS-CoV-2 and at least one common cold coronavirus spike.

A word on this clone: The antigen is unknown.

Germline assignment: CDR1 MGHRA and CDR2 YSYEKL. The CDR3 sequence is 13 residues long. Deletions cut 6 bases from V and 5 bases from J, with 11 bases between. Generated by immunoSEQ multiplex PCR, the TCRdb table keeps only in-frame clones and is missing some. This table holds about 68,000 clones, approximately 95% found once. The unexposed donors gave CD4+ T cells in about 2010-2019, prior to COVID-19. The TCR comes from a human donor in good health. This chain links TRBV4-1 with TRBJ1-5, with D perhaps TRBD1 (5 bases). The sequenced sample was naive CD4+ T cells from PBMCs. Described subset: naive CD4+ T cells isolated by negative enrichment. This CDR3 reads CASSLEGDQPQHF. The CDR3, as DNA: TGCGCCAGCAGTTTGGAAGGGGATCAGCCCCAGCATTTT.